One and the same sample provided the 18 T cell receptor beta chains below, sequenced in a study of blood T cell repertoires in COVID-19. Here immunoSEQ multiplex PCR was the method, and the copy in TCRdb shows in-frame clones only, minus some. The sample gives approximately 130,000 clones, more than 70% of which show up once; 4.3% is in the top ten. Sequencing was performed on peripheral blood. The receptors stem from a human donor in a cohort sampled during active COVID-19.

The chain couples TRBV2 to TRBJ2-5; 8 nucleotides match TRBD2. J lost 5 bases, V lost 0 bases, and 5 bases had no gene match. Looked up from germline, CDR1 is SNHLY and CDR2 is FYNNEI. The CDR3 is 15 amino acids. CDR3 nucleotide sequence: TGTGCCAGCAGTGAAGCGCAGCGACTAGCGGAGACCCAGTACTTC. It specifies CASSEAQRLAETQYF.

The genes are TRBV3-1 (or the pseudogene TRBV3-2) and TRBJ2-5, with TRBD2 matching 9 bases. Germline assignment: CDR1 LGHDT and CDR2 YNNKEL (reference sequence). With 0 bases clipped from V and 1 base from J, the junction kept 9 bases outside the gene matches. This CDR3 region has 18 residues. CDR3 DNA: TGTGCCAGCAGCCAAGATACCGAACTAGCGGGCCGCCAAGAGACCCAGTACTTC. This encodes CASSQDTELAGRQETQYF.

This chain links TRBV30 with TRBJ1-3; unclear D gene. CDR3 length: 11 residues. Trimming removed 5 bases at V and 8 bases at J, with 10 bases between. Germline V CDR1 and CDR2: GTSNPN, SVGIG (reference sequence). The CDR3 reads CAWGDLYTIYF. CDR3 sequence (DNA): TGTGCCTGGGGAGATTTATACACCATATATTTT.

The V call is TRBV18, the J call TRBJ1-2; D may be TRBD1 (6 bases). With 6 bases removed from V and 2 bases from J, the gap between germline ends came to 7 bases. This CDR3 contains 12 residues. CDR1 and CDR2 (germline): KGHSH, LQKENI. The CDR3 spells CASSQGNYGYTF. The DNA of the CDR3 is TGTGCCAGCTCGCAGGGGAACTATGGCTACACCTTC.

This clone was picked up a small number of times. The CDR3 sequence is CASSEDRGRNIQYF. For the CDR3, the DNA is TGTGCCAGCAGTGAAGACAGGGGGCGAAACATTCAGTACTTC. The chain has TRBV2 and TRBJ2-4, with 9 positions matching TRBD1. Germline CDR1 is SNHLY and CDR2 is FYNNEI. The length of the CDR3 is 14 residues. With 1 base clipped from V and 6 bases from J, the junction kept 1 base outside the gene matches.

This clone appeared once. In nucleotides, the CDR3 is TGTGCCAGCAGCCTAGTGACTAGCGTCGCAGATACGCAGTATTTT. It translates to CASSLVTSVADTQYF. This rearrangement joins TRBV7-9 to TRBJ2-3, with 8 nucleotides matching TRBD2. The CDR3 covers 15 residues. Per the germline V gene, CDR1 is SEHNR and CDR2 is FQNEAQ (reference sequence). Unmatched junction bases numbered 8, after V lost 5 bases and J lost 4 bases. The whole variable domain, filled in from reference TRBV7-9 and TRBJ2-3, reads DTGVSQNPRHKITKRGQNVTFRCDPISEHNRLYWYRQTLGQGPEFLTYFQNEAQLEKSRLLSDRFSAERPKGSFSTLEIQRTEQGDSAMYLCASSLVTSVADTQYFGPGTRLTVL.

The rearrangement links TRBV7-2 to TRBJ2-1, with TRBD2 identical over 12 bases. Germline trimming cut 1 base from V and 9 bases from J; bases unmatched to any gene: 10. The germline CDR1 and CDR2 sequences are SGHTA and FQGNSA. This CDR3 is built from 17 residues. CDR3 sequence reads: CASSLGLAGGGQGEQFF. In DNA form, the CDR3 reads TGTGCCAGCAGCTTAGGGCTAGCGGGAGGGGGCCAGGGTGAGCAGTTCTTC.

The CDR3 nucleotides are TGTGCCAGCAGGACCGGGACAGGGCCCAATGAGCAGTTCTTC. Translated: CASRTGTGPNEQFF. The V and J genes are TRBV6-5 and TRBJ2-1; TRBD1 aligns across 9 bases. Germline loops: CDR1 MNHEY, CDR2 SVGAGI. The CDR3 sequence is 14 residues long. The junction had 6 bases not matched to a gene; V was cut back by 6 bases and J by 6 bases.

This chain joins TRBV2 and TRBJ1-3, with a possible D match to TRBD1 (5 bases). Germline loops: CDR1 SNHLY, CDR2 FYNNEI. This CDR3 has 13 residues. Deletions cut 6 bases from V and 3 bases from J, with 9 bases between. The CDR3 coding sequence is TGTGCCAGCAGCACGGACATTGGAAACACCATATATTTT. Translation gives CASSTDIGNTIYF.

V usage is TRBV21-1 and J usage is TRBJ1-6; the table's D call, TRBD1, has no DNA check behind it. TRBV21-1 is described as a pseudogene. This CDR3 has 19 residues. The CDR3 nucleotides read TGTGCCAGCAGCAAAGGAGGACAGGGGCCCAATTTTTTCAGTTCACCCCTCCACTTT. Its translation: CASSKGGQGPNFFSSPLHF.

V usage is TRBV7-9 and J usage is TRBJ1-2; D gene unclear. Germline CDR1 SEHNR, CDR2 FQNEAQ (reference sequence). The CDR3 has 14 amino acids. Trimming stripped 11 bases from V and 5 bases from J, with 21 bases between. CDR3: CAAEEELPYYGYTF. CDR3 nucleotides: TGTGCCGCAGAGGAGGAGTTACCCTATTATGGCTACACCTTC.

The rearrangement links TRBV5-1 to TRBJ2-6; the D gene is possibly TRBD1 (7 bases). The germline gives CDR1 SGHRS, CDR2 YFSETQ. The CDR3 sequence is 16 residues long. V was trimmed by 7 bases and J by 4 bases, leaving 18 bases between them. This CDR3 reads CASFGGGGGGANVLTF. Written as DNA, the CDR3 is TGCGCCAGCTTCGGTGGAGGGGGCGGAGGGGCCAACGTCCTGACTTTC. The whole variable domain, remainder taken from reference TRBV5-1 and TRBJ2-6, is KAGVTQTPRYLIKTRGQQVTLSCSPISGHRSVSWYQQTPGQGLQFLFEYFSETQRNKGNFPGRFSGRQFSNSRSEMNVSTLELGDSALYLCASFGGGGGGANVLTFGAGSRLTVL.

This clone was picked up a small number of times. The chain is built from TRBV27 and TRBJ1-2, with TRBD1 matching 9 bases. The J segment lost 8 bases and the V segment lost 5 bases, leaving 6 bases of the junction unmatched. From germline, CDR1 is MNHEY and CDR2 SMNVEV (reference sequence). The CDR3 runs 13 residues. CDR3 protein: CASSRGTGSGYTF. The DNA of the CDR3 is TGTGCCAGCAGTCGCGGGACAGGGTCGGGCTACACCTTC.

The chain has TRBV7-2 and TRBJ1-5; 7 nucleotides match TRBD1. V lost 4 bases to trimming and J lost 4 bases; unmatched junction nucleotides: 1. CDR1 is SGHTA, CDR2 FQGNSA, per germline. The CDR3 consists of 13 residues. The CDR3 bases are TGTGCCAGCAGCTCAGGGGGTAATCAGCCCCAGCATTTT. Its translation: CASSSGGNQPQHF.

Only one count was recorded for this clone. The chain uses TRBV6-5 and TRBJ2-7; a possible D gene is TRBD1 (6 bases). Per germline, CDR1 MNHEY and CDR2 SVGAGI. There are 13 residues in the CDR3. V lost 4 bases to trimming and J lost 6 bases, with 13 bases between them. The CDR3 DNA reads TGTGCCAGCAGTTCCAACACAGGGCTCGAGCAGTACGTC. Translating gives CASSSNTGLEQYV.

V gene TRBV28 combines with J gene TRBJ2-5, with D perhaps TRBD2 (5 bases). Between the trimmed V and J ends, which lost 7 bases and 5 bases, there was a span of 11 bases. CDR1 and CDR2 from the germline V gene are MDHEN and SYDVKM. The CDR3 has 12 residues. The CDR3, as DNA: TGTGCCAGCATGGCGGGCCACGAGACCCAGTACTTC. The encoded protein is CASMAGHETQYF.

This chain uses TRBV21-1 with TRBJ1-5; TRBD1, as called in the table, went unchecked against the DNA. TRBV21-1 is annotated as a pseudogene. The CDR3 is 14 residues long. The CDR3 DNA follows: TGTGCCAGCAGCCAAAAGGGGAGCAATCAGCCCCAGCATTTT. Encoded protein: CASSQKGSNQPQHF.

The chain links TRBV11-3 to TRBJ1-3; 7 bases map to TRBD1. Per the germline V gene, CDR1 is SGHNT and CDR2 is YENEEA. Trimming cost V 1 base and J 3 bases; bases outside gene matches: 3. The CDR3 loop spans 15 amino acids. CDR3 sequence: CASSLAGQHGNTIYF. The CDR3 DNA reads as TGTGCCAGCAGCTTAGCGGGACAGCATGGAAACACCATATATTTT.